This TCR beta chain comes out of a study of blood T cell repertoires in COVID-19. Sequenced by immunoSEQ multiplex PCR; TCRdb stores in-frame clones only, minus some. The sample carries approximately 210,000 clones, more than 85% recorded once. Germline loops: CDR1 MGHRA, CDR2 YSYEKL. Trimming removed 3 bases at V and 1 base at J, with 9 bases between. CDR3 length: 14 amino acids. The clonotype originates from a man aged 40-55 years with acute or convalescent COVID-19. The sequenced sample was peripheral blood. This chain uses TRBV4-1 with TRBJ1-1, with a weak D call TRBD1 (6 bases). CDR3 sequence reads: CASSQRGGNTEAFF. The DNA of the CDR3 is TGCGCCAGCAGCCAGAGGGGGGGGAACACTGAAGCTTTCTTT.